This passage covers 30 T cell receptor beta chains from one sample sequenced in a study of shared clonotypes between healthy human individuals. TCRdb's table, derived via immunoSEQ multiplex PCR, lists solely in-frame clones and lacks some. The sample includes about 95,000 clones, about 68% of them seen just once. The sequencing sample was made of memory CD8+ T cells sorted from blood. Subset described: CD45RO+ cells pooled with CCR7-negative TemRA cells. Receptors originate from a man in his thirties or forties in good health.

This chain uses TRBV4-3 with TRBJ1-1; no firm D call. Germline lookup yields CDR1 LGHNA and CDR2 YSLEER. The CDR3 is 14 amino acids. V was shortened by 1 base and J by 2 bases, with 8 bases between the two germline ends. CDR3 region: CASSQGTVNTEAFF. In DNA form, the CDR3 reads TGCGCCAGCAGCCAAGGGACCGTTAACACTGAAGCTTTCTTT.

The rearrangement joins TRBV5-1 to TRBJ2-6; D may be TRBD2 (6 bases). Per germline, CDR1 SGHRS and CDR2 YFSETQ. The CDR3 covers 13 residues. With 0 bases removed from V and 13 bases from J, the gap between germline ends came to 11 bases. CDR3 protein: CASSLEVAVVLTF. Written as DNA, the CDR3 is TGCGCCAGCAGCTTGGAGGTAGCGGTTGTCCTGACTTTC.

The chain joins TRBV13 to TRBJ2-7, with TRBD1 matching over 11 bases. Germline CDR1 is PRHDT and CDR2 is FYEKMQ (reference sequence). V was pared by 4 bases and J by 3 bases, with 8 bases of the junction left unmatched. CDR3 length equals 16 residues. CDR3 residues: CASSSMGTGGNYEQYF. In DNA, the CDR3 is TGTGCCAGCAGCTCGATGGGGACAGGGGGGAACTACGAGCAGTACTTC.

V gene TRBV2 combines with J gene TRBJ2-5; 8 positions agree with TRBD2. Germline V gives CDR1 SNHLY, CDR2 FYNNEI. V lost 10 bases, J lost 1 base, and 5 bases stayed unmatched. The CDR3 runs to 13 residues. Here the CDR3 reads CATKAGAQETQYF. DNA for the CDR3: TGTGCCACCAAAGCGGGGGCCCAAGAGACCCAGTACTTC.

The chain couples TRBV5-1 to TRBJ2-3; the D gene is possibly TRBD2 (5 bases). V lost 0 bases to trimming and J lost 2 bases, with 13 bases between them. This CDR3 region has 16 residues. CDR1 is SGHRS, CDR2 YFSETQ, per germline. Written as DNA, the CDR3 is TGCGCCAGCAGCTTGGACCCGGGGTTGAACACAGATACGCAGTATTTT. It encodes CASSLDPGLNTDTQYF.

This clone was seen at least ten times. J is TRBJ2-1 and V is TRBV6-4, with D possibly TRBD2 on 6 matching bases. The CDR3 has 16 residues. CDR1 is MRHNA and CDR2 is SNTAGT in the germline V gene. The germline V and J ends were trimmed by 1 base and 0 bases, with 10 bases remaining between them. CDR3 in amino acids: CASSDFSGSSYNEQFF. The CDR3 nucleotides are TGTGCCAGCAGTGACTTTAGCGGCAGCTCCTACAATGAGCAGTTCTTC.

Note on this clone: This could be a read error, since a much larger clone is one nucleotide away. The V and J genes are TRBV4-1 and TRBJ2-2, with D unclear. The germline CDR1 and CDR2 sequences are MGHRA and YSYEKL. This CDR3 region has 12 residues. Trimming pared 4 bases from V and 5 bases from J, leaving 5 bases between. CDR3 bases: TGCGCCAGCAGCCGGAATACCGGGGAGCTGTTTTTT. It codes for CASSRNTGELFF.

The V gene is TRBV19, the J gene TRBJ2-6; no definite D call. The germline V and J ends were trimmed by 9 bases and 0 bases, with 30 bases remaining between them. CDR1 and CDR2 (germline): LNHDA, SQIVND (reference sequence). The CDR3 consists of 21 residues. CDR3 coding DNA: TGTGCCAGGTTTCGGACGTACGGCTACGTATTCCCCCTCTCTGGGGCCAACGTCCTGACTTTC. This sequence encodes CARFRTYGYVFPLSGANVLTF.

There are a few counts of this clone. This chain joins TRBV5-4 and TRBJ2-7; 7 positions match TRBD2. Germline CDR1 is SGHNT and CDR2 is YYREEE (reference sequence). CDR3 length: 14 amino acids. J was trimmed by 3 bases and V by 4 bases; bases with no gene match: 7. CDR3: CASSPGTNDYEQYF. DNA for the CDR3: TGTGCCAGCAGCCCCGGGACTAATGACTACGAGCAGTACTTC.

The chain recombines TRBV11-3 with TRBJ2-5, with D hard to call. This CDR3 region has 14 residues. Germline lookup yields CDR1 SGHNT and CDR2 YENEEA. V was pared by 5 bases and J by 4 bases, with 14 bases between. The CDR3 DNA reads as TGTGCCAGCAGCAAAGGGAACGGTGGAGAGACCCAGTACTTC. Residues: CASSKGNGGETQYF.

This clone was observed many times. This chain joins TRBV19 and TRBJ1-3, with no clear D. This CDR3 region has 15 residues. The germline CDR1 and CDR2 sequences are LNHDA and SQIVND (reference sequence). Trimming cost V 8 bases and J 0 bases, with 14 bases left between them. CDR3 residues: CASDGGYFSGNTIYF. In DNA form, the CDR3 reads TGTGCCAGTGATGGAGGCTACTTCTCTGGAAACACCATATATTTT.

The chain links TRBV28 to TRBJ2-7; no clear D gene. Germline V lookup: CDR1 MDHEN, CDR2 SYDVKM. CDR3 length equals 12 residues. V lost 4 bases, J lost 2 bases, and 6 bases lay in between. For the CDR3, the DNA is TGTGCCAGCAGTTCCCTCACCTACGAGCAGTACTTC. It encodes CASSSLTYEQYF.

The CDR3 sequence is CASSLSQGLAGHQETQYF. The DNA for the CDR3 is TGTGCCAGCAGCTTGTCTCAAGGACTAGCGGGGCACCAAGAGACCCAGTACTTC. The rearrangement joins TRBV11-3 to TRBJ2-5, with TRBD2 identical over 12 bases. The ends lost 3 bases at V and 0 bases at J; junction bases unmatched: 8. The CDR3 sequence is 18 residues long. CDR1 is SGHNT and CDR2 is YENEEA in the germline V gene.

About this clone itself: Germline and junction disagree at one end, which may indicate a read error. The J gene is TRBJ1-4, the V gene TRBV30; D uncertain. The CDR3 spans 13 residues. Germline lookup yields CDR1 GTSNPN and CDR2 SVGIG (reference sequence). The DNA of the CDR3 is TGTGCCTGGAGTGGTCAGGATCTGAAAAAGCTGTTTTTT. It specifies CAWSGQDLKKLFF.

This clone was seen repeatedly, ten times or more. The chain joins TRBV11-2 to TRBJ2-3; D possibly corresponds to TRBD1 (5 bases). V dropped 6 bases and J dropped 4 bases, with 17 bases sitting between them. This CDR3 contains 15 residues. Germline CDR1 and CDR2: SGHAT and FQNNGV. This CDR3 reads CASSQVLDNSDTQYF. DNA of the CDR3: TGTGCCAGCAGTCAGGTGCTGGACAATTCAGATACGCAGTATTTT.

The chain couples TRBV7-9 to TRBJ2-7, with 7 bases matching TRBD1. This CDR3 contains 16 residues. In germline, CDR1 is SEHNR, CDR2 FQNEAQ (reference sequence). V dropped 3 bases and J dropped 0; count of bases not matched to a gene: 8. In DNA, the CDR3 is TGTGCCAGCAGCTTCCTTGGACAGGCGAGCTCCTACGAGCAGTACTTC. Its translation: CASSFLGQASSYEQYF.

This chain links TRBV9 with TRBJ2-2, with D unresolved. Trimming took 0 bases from V and 6 from J, leaving 15 bases between them. CDR3 length: 16 amino acids. The germline CDR1 and CDR2 sequences are SGDLS and YYNGEE. CDR3 region: CASSVAASTPAGELFF. Written as DNA, the CDR3 is TGTGCCAGCAGCGTAGCGGCGAGTACGCCCGCCGGGGAGCTGTTTTTT.

This clone showed up many times. The chain uses TRBV27 and TRBJ2-7, with no clear D. This CDR3 comprises 16 residues. In germline, CDR1 is MNHEY, CDR2 SMNVEV (reference sequence). Trimming cost V 0 bases and J 5 bases, with 17 bases left between them. The DNA of the CDR3 is TGTGCCAGCAGTTTATCGTGGGGTGATAGCCCCAACGAGCAGTACTTC. This codes for CASSLSWGDSPNEQYF.

This clone was recorded once. J is TRBJ2-1 and V is TRBV7-8; 8 bases map to TRBD2. This CDR3 contains 14 residues. The ends lost 5 bases at V and 14 bases at J; junction bases unmatched: 14. Germline-derived CDR1 and CDR2 are SGHVS and FQNEAQ. The CDR3 DNA is TGTGCCAGCAGCCCACCCGGACTAGCAGTCCGTGAGTTCTTC. Its translation is CASSPPGLAVREFF.

The chain carries TRBV27 and TRBJ2-7, with 11 bases aligning to TRBD2. The germline CDR1 and CDR2 sequences are MNHEY and SMNVEV (reference sequence). The CDR3 sequence is 14 residues long. Trimming removed 5 bases from V and 2 bases from J; junction bases left unmatched: 2. In nucleotides, the CDR3 is TGTGCCAGCAGTAAGACTAGCGGGGCCTACGAGCAGTACTTC. Encoded protein: CASSKTSGAYEQYF.

This clone was counted a few times. DNA of the CDR3: TGCGCCAGCATAGGACTAGCGGGAGATACCGGGGAGCTGTTTTTT. It translates to CASIGLAGDTGELFF. The chain links TRBV10-2 to TRBJ2-2; 13 bases align to TRBD2. Germline CDR1 reads WSHSY; CDR2 reads SAAADI. V lost 7 bases and J lost 5; bases outside the gene matches: 4. This CDR3 spans 15 amino acids.

The genes are TRBV6-1 and TRBJ2-3, with a tentative D call TRBD2 (5 bases). The CDR3 loop spans 14 amino acids. V lost 11 bases and J lost 1, with 16 bases in between. Germline V gene lookup returns CDR1 MNHNS and CDR2 SASEGT. CDR3 sequence: CAEAAGPGTDTQYF. CDR3 DNA sequence: TGTGCCGAAGCGGCGGGTCCAGGCACAGATACGCAGTATTTT.

In its sample, this clone is medium-sized (0.01 to 0.1%). The chain links TRBV6-5 to TRBJ2-1; 7 bases map to TRBD1. This CDR3 has 14 residues. Germline lookup yields CDR1 MNHEY and CDR2 SVGAGI. The V and J ends lost 6 bases and 4 bases, in that order; junction bases with no gene match: 6. The CDR3 sequence: CASRMSGGYNEQFF. DNA of the CDR3: TGTGCCAGCAGGATGTCAGGGGGTTACAATGAGCAGTTCTTC.

This clone was detected only once. The chain employs TRBV5-6 and TRBJ2-7; D unresolved. Trimming pared 5 bases from V and 4 bases from J, leaving 7 bases between. The CDR3 runs 11 residues. CDR1 and CDR2 from the germline V gene are SGHDT and YYEEEE. CDR3 amino acids: CASSYRYEQYF. For the CDR3, the DNA is TGTGCCAGCAGTTACCGTTACGAGCAGTACTTC.

This clone occurred once. The rearrangement joins TRBV5-4 to TRBJ1-6; tentatively, D is TRBD1 (5 bases). From germline, CDR1 is SGHNT and CDR2 YYREEE (reference sequence). CDR3 size: 14 residues. The V and J ends lost 1 base and 7 bases respectively, with 9 bases between them. CDR3 sequence (DNA): TGTGCCAGCAGCTTGCAGGGCGAAAATTCACCCCTCCACTTT. Protein sequence: CASSLQGENSPLHF.

This chain links TRBV5-4 with TRBJ2-1; maybe TRBD2 (6 bases). Germline lookup yields CDR1 SGHNT and CDR2 YYREEE (reference sequence). The CDR3 runs 15 residues. The ends were cut back, 0 bases at V and 8 bases at J, with 15 bases in the middle. The CDR3 region has the DNA TGTGCCAGCAGCTTGGAAATTAGCGGAGGGGATGAGCAGTTCTTC. As protein: CASSLEISGGDEQFF.

The rearrangement uses TRBV7-2 and TRBJ2-1; 11 positions match TRBD2. The germline CDR1 and CDR2 sequences are SGHTA and FQGNSA. V shed 5 bases, J shed 7 bases, and the junction held 7 bases outside the gene matches. This CDR3 spans 15 amino acids. The CDR3 bases are TGTGCCAGCAGCACTACTAGCGGGAGTTTTAATGAGCAGTTCTTC. It translates to CASSTTSGSFNEQFF.

The CDR3 DNA sequence: TGTGCCAGCAGCTTCCAGATCACAGATACGCAGTATTTT. Translating gives CASSFQITDTQYF. The chain joins TRBV7-2 to TRBJ2-3; no clear D gene. V was pared by 3 bases and J by 2 bases, with 6 bases between. This CDR3 region has 13 residues. CDR1 is SGHTA and CDR2 is FQGNSA in the germline V gene. The entire variable domain, with the rest obtained from reference TRBV7-2 and TRBJ2-3, is as follows: GAGVSQSPSNKVTEKGKDVELRCDPISGHTALYWYRQSLGQGLEFLIYFQGNSAPDKSGLPSDRFSAERTGGSVSTLTIQRTQQEDSAVYLCASSFQITDTQYFGPGTRLTVL.

The chain uses TRBV5-1 and TRBJ1-4; 9 nucleotides line up with TRBD1. With V trimmed by 0 bases and J by 7 bases, 4 bases remained unmatched. The CDR3 has 15 residues. Germline V gene sequence: CDR1 SGHRS, CDR2 YFSETQ. The CDR3 spells CASSLVGQGSEKLFF. The CDR3 nucleotides are TGCGCCAGCAGCTTGGTGGGACAGGGAAGTGAAAAACTGTTTTTT.

The chain joins TRBV7-2 to TRBJ2-3; no clear D gene. The CDR3 runs to 14 residues. Germline assignment: CDR1 SGHTA and CDR2 FQGNSA. Between the trimmed V and J ends, which lost 1 base and 4 bases, there was a span of 9 bases. Written as DNA, the CDR3 is TGTGCCAGCAGCTTAGTAGTCGATGCAGATACGCAGTATTTT. The encoded protein is CASSLVVDADTQYF. The variable domain in full, completed from reference TRBV7-2 and TRBJ2-3, reads GAGVSQSPSNKVTEKGKDVELRCDPISGHTALYWYRQSLGQGLEFLIYFQGNSAPDKSGLPSDRFSAERTGGSVSTLTIQRTQQEDSAVYLCASSLVVDADTQYFGPGTRLTVL.